Sequencing of this T cell receptor beta chain was carried out in a study of blood T cells in healthy people across ages. Together with a sample-barcoded 5' primer, a J-beta primer mix was included in a second PCR lasting roughly 6 to 12 cycles. TCRdb recomputed calls from the 5' RACE reads with MiXCR, one row per CDR3 protein. The profile shows about 720,000 distinct CDR3 sequences, about a fifth of them singletons. The TCR sequence derives from a man between 65 and 85 years old in good health. The specimen was blood.

The CDR3 sequence is CASSQDRAPKGELFF. DNA of the CDR3: TGTGCCAGCAGCCAAGACCGGGCCCCGAAAGGGGAGCTGTTTTTT. The chain has TRBV14 and TRBJ2-2; D unclear. The CDR3 sequence is 15 residues long. The ends were cut back, 0 bases at V and 8 bases at J, with 13 bases in the middle. The germline CDR1 and CDR2 sequences are SGHDN and FVKESK.